Below are 11 T cell receptor beta chains sequenced from a single sample in a study of blood T cell repertoires in COVID-19. Produced via immunoSEQ multiplex PCR; TCRdb's table is partial and in-frame only. Of about 180,000 clones in the sample, 88% are singletons; the top ten hold 9%. Specimen: PBMCs or T cells enriched from blood (not recorded which). The receptors derive from a young woman who had recovered from COVID-19.

This chain connects TRBV5-4 to TRBJ2-1; TRBD2 matches at 10 bases. The CDR3 length is 14 residues. Germline V gene data show CDR1 as SGHNT and CDR2 as YYREEE (reference sequence). V shed 3 bases, J shed 7 bases, and the junction held 4 bases outside the gene matches. The CDR3 loop reads CASSSGLARNEQFF. In DNA form, the CDR3 reads TGTGCCAGCAGCTCGGGACTAGCGAGGAATGAGCAGTTCTTC.

This clone was counted a few times. V is TRBV18 and J is TRBJ2-7; 11 nucleotides match TRBD2. The ends lost 3 bases at V and 6 bases at J; junction bases unmatched: 1. The CDR3 runs 13 residues. CDR1 and CDR2 (germline): KGHSH, LQKENI. CDR3 bases: TGTGCCAGCTCACCCGGGACTAGCGGCGAGCAGTACTTC. Protein sequence: CASSPGTSGEQYF.

The rearrangement joins TRBV4-3 to TRBJ1-1; 7 bases are a match to TRBD1. V shed 0 bases, J shed 7 bases, and the junction held 8 bases outside the gene matches. Per the germline V gene, CDR1 is LGHNA and CDR2 is YSLEER. This CDR3 contains 15 residues. This CDR3 is CASSQEPGQASEAFF. As DNA, the CDR3 is TGCGCCAGCAGCCAAGAACCCGGACAGGCCAGTGAAGCTTTCTTT.

The chain has TRBV6-1 and TRBJ1-2; D is unclear. The germline V and J ends were trimmed by 1 base and 1 base, with 10 bases remaining between them. Germline CDR1 is MNHNS and CDR2 is SASEGT. The CDR3 is made up of 15 amino acids. Written as DNA, the CDR3 is TGTGCCAGCAGTGAAGAGCGCGAGCTTAACTATGGCTACACCTTC. Encoded protein: CASSEERELNYGYTF.

The rearrangement joins TRBV19 to TRBJ2-7; TRBD2 matches 10 bases. The length of the CDR3 is 14 residues. Germline loops: CDR1 LNHDA, CDR2 SQIVND (reference sequence). The junction had 5 bases not matched to a gene; V was cut back by 6 bases and J by 3 bases. The CDR3 bases are TGTGCCAGTAGGATCAAGCGGGAGGGCTACGAGCAGTACTTC. This encodes CASRIKREGYEQYF.

The J gene is TRBJ2-1, the V gene TRBV7-9, with TRBD2 matching 9 bases. The ends lost 4 bases at V and 8 bases at J; junction bases unmatched: 12. The germline CDR1 and CDR2 sequences are SEHNR and FQNEAQ (reference sequence). This CDR3 has 16 amino acids. Written as DNA, the CDR3 is TGTGCCAGCAGCTCCCTGGCGGGAGGGCCTGGCGATGAGCAGTTCTTC. Translation: CASSSLAGGPGDEQFF.

The gene calls are TRBV5-1 and TRBJ1-1; 7 bases map to TRBD1. This CDR3 is 14 amino acids long. V was pared by 5 bases and J by 2 bases, with 6 bases of the junction left unmatched. Germline CDR1 SGHRS, CDR2 YFSETQ. The CDR3 protein is CASSPTGANTEAFF. CDR3 DNA sequence: TGCGCCAGCAGTCCTACAGGGGCCAACACTGAAGCTTTCTTT. Full variable domain (remainder filled in from reference TRBV5-1 and TRBJ1-1): KAGVTQTPRYLIKTRGQQVTLSCSPISGHRSVSWYQQTPGQGLQFLFEYFSETQRNKGNFPGRFSGRQFSNSRSEMNVSTLELGDSALYLCASSPTGANTEAFFGQGTRLTVV.

With regard to this clone: The sample contains more than one DNA sequence encoding this CDR3. The V call is TRBV7-2, the J call TRBJ1-4; 7 nucleotides match TRBD1. The CDR3 contains 15 residues. The junction had 2 bases not matched to a gene; V was cut back by 4 bases and J by 0 bases. Germline V gene data show CDR1 as SGHTA and CDR2 as FQGNSA. Written as DNA, the CDR3 is TGTGCCAGCAGCTCCCAGGGGGCAACTAATGAAAAACTGTTTTTT. Its translation is CASSSQGATNEKLFF.

The chain employs TRBV5-8 and TRBJ2-3; maybe TRBD2 (6 bases). The CDR3 loop spans 14 amino acids. CDR1 is SGHTS and CDR2 is YDEGEE in the germline V gene. The V end was cut by 4 bases, the J end by 9 bases, with 18 bases between. CDR3 region: CASSLLRETLTQYF. The CDR3, as DNA: TGTGCCAGCAGCCTCCTGCGGGAAACCCTCACGCAGTATTTT.

The chain has TRBV10-3 and TRBJ2-1, with a weak D call TRBD2 (6 bases). Trimming stripped 0 bases from V and 8 bases from J, with 14 bases between. The CDR3 covers 15 residues. CDR1 ENHRY and CDR2 SYGVKD come from the germline V gene. CDR3 bases: TGTGCCATCAGTGAGTCGAGACTAGGGATTCATGAGCAGTTCTTC. Protein sequence: CAISESRLGIHEQFF.

The chain is built from TRBV5-1 and TRBJ1-2, with D hard to call. V lost 2 bases and J 1 base, leaving 9 bases between the germline ends. This CDR3 comprises 14 residues. Germline CDR1 is SGHRS and CDR2 is YFSETQ. CDR3 DNA sequence: TGCGCCAGCAGCTTAGATTCAGATAACTATGGCTACACCTTC. This translates into CASSLDSDNYGYTF.